This T cell receptor (beta chain) emerged from a study of blood T cell repertoires in COVID-19 (TCRdb year 2020). Broadly, across the study: Samples from collaborators originated in the United States, Italy and Spain and spanned both the acute and convalescent phases of COVID-19. The prospective study material was composed of cDNA or gDNA derived from T cells, B-cell-depleted T cells, or PBMCs. The repertoires were released in a freely available public database intended as a resource for research on the immune response to SARS-CoV-2. The samples were drawn from two sources: the first 160 participants of the ongoing ImmuneRACE study, and about 1,300 subjects contributed by 6 global collaborators. The dataset comprised deeply sampled blood TCRbeta repertoires from subjects exposed to, actively infected with, or recovered from COVID-19. Where available, HLA class I and class II types were taken from metadata supplied by the sample provider and were not determined by assay-based typing. A de-identified subject ID, COVID-19 status, age in years and sex were almost always included in the sample metadata. General findings and caveats noted by the study authors: How much clinical and demographic metadata was included differed by source and by participant, and the metadata was provided uncurated.

TCRbeta CDR3 regions were amplified from genomic DNA using the immunoSEQ Assay, a bias-controlled multiplex PCR. The study's own analysis went as follows. The number of nucleated cells in each sample was estimated by amplification of reference gene primers within the assay. To quantify the absolute abundance of each unique TCRbeta CDR3 rearrangement, sequence reads were collapsed and filtered. Productive Simpson clonality was computed per sample as the square root of Simpson's diversity index over productive rearrangements. TCRdb carries this immuneACCESS record with in-frame sequences only. Its versions omit some clonotypes, under half of them owing to an unresolved V gene in the studies checked, with the rest unexplained. D and trimming come from the DNA, and the V and J calls and clone size come from that table. In this sample the table shows about 210,000 clones, approximately 78% of which occur a single time. The ten top clones hold nearly 9.5% of the sample.

In the prospective study, participants were roughly 18 to 89 years old, resided in 20 to 30 geographic areas of the United States, and were enrolled through a virtual design. In the prospective study, cohorts were assigned on the basis of participant-reported clinical history obtained from a screening survey and a study questionnaire. ImmuneRACE Cohort 3 recovered participants were defined by two consecutive negative NP/OP PCR tests, healthcare professional clearance, or symptom resolution. In the prospective study, whole blood, serum and a nasopharyngeal or oropharyngeal swab were collected from each participant by mobile phlebotomists. Over a roughly 2-month period, participants in the prospective study had the option of providing additional blood draws and questionnaires. Before DNA extraction, prospective study blood samples were shipped either frozen or at room temperature. Taken from cysteine to phenylalanine, the CDR3 has 14 residues. Of the read, only the CDR3 DNA is kept; its 42 bases are in frame from base 1. CDR1 and CDR2 are drawn from the germline V gene (reference sequence): SGHNT, YYREEE. V ends up 5 bases short and J 5 bases short, with an unmatched junction base count of 7.

With respect to this clone: Its target antigen remains unknown. No per-base quality is available; no much larger clone lies one base away.

Sequencing input: PBMCs or T cells enriched from blood (not recorded which). The chain joins TRBV5-4 to TRBJ2-4, with 7 bases aligning to TRBD1. This TCR derives from a man aged 40-50 years who had recovered from COVID-19. The DNA sequence is given as TGTGCCAGCAGACATGACAGGGTCGAAAACATTCAGTACTTC. This translates into CASRHDRVENIQYF.